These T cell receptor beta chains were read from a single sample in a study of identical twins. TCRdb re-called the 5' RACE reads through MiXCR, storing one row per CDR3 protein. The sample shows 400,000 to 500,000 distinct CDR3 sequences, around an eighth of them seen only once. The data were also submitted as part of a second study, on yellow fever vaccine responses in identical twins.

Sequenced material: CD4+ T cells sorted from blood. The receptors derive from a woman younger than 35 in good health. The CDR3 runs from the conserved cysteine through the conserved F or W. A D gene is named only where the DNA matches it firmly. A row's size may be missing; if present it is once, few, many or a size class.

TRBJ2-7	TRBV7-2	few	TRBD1	CASSLWTGQIYEQYF	TGTGCCAGCAGCTTATGGACAGGGCAAATCTACGAGCAGTACTTC
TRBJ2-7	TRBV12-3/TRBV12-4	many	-	CASSLAGSTYEQYF	TGTGCCAGCAGTTTAGCAGGGTCAACCTACGAGCAGTACTTC
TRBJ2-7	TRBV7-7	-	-	CASSLAYGLYEQYF	TGTGCTAGCAGCTTAGCATATGGGCTCTACGAGCAGTACTTC
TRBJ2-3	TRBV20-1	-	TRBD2	CSVTSGRSPTDTQYF	TGCAGTGTAACTAGCGGGAGGTCTCCCACAGATACGCAGTATTTT
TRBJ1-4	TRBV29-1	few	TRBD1	CSVGSGTGWEKLFF	TGCAGCGTGGGCTCCGGGACAGGGTGGGAAAAACTGTTTTTT
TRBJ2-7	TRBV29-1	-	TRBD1	CSATVGQASYEQYF	TGCAGCGCAACTGTGGGACAGGCGTCCTACGAGCAGTACTTC
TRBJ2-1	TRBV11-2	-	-	CASRVALSYNEQFF	TGTGCCAGCAGGGTAGCCCTCTCCTACAATGAGCAGTTCTTC
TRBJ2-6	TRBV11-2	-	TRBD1	CASSHIARTGRDSGANVLTF	TGTGCCAGCAGCCACATCGCAAGGACAGGGCGGGACTCTGGGGCCAACGTCCTGACTTTC
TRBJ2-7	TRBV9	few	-	CASSVAPGHLGEQYF	TGTGCCAGCAGCGTAGCTCCAGGACACCTTGGCGAGCAGTACTTC
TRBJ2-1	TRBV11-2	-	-	CASSLEVGPPVPYNEQFF	TGTGCCAGCAGCTTAGAGGTGGGGCCCCCCGTGCCCTACAATGAGCAGTTCTTC
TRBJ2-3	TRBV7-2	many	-	CASSLVGGLDTDTQYF	TGTGCCAGCAGCTTAGTCGGGGGGCTGGACACAGATACGCAGTATTTT
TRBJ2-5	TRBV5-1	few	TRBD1	CASSSPGGWETQYF	TGCGCCAGCAGCTCCCCAGGGGGCTGGGAGACCCAGTACTTC
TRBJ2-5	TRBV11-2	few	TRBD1	CASSLGDRDRETQYF	TGTGCCAGCAGCCTGGGGGACAGGGACCGCGAGACCCAGTACTTC
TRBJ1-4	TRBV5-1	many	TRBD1	CASSWTGEPNEKLFF	TGCGCCAGCAGCTGGACAGGAGAGCCTAATGAAAAACTGTTTTTT
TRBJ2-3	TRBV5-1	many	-	CASRGPGLPTDTQYF	TGCGCCAGCAGGGGCCCGGGACTTCCCACAGATACGCAGTATTTT
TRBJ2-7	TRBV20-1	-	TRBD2	CSAIWTSGSYEQYF	TGCAGTGCTATTTGGACTAGCGGGAGTTACGAGCAGTACTTC
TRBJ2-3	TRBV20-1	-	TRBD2	CSAERTSGRAADTQYF	TGCAGTGCTGAGAGGACTAGCGGGAGGGCCGCAGATACGCAGTATTTT
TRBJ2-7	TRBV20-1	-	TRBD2	CSAQEGGRAREQYF	TGCAGTGCACAGGAGGGCGGGAGGGCGCGGGAGCAGTACTTC
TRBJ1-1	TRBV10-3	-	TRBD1	CAIRGQGEGTEAFF	TGTGCCATCAGGGGACAGGGGGAAGGGACTGAAGCTTTCTTT
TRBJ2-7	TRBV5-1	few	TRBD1	CASSLRVGQGYEQYF	TGCGCCAGCAGCCTCCGCGTGGGACAGGGCTACGAGCAGTACTTC
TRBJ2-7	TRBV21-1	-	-	CASRKAAVSYEQYF	TGTGCCAGCAGAAAGGCAGCTGTATCCTACGAGCAGTACTTC
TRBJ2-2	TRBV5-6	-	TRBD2	CASSAMLAGRGTGELFF	TGTGCCAGCAGCGCAATGTTAGCGGGAAGAGGCACCGGGGAGCTGTTTTTT
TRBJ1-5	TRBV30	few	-	CAWSTGGDQPQHF	TGTGCCTGGAGTACCGGGGGCGATCAGCCCCAGCATTTT
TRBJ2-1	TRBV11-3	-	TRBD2	CASSLGGLAEIYNEQFF	TGTGCCAGCAGCTTAGGGGGACTAGCGGAGATCTACAATGAGCAGTTCTTC
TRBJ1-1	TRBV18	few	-	CASSPQRQEEAFF	TGTGCCAGCTCACCACAAAGACAGGAAGAAGCTTTCTTT
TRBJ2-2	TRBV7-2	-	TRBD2	CASSLVGRGRTGELFF	TGTGCCAGCAGCCTTGTCGGGAGGGGCAGGACCGGGGAGCTGTTTTTT
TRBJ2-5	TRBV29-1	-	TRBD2	CSVSKAGGRETQYF	TGCAGCGTCTCTAAAGCGGGAGGTAGAGAGACCCAGTACTTC
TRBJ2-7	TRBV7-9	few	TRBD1	CASSRDSATYEQYF	TGTGCCAGCAGCCGGGACAGTGCAACCTACGAGCAGTACTTC
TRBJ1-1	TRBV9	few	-	CASSVTSGKTEAFF	TGTGCCAGCAGCGTGACCTCAGGGAAGACTGAAGCTTTCTTT
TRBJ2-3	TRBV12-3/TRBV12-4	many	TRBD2	CASSPSGRSDTQYF	TGTGCCAGCAGCCCTAGCGGGAGGTCGGATACGCAGTATTTT
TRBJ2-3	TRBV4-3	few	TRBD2	CASSQQVLAGGGADTQYF	TGCGCCAGCAGCCAGCAGGTACTAGCGGGAGGTGGCGCAGATACGCAGTATTTT
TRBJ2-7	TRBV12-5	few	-	CASGSGRGRRDEQYF	TGTGCTAGTGGCTCCGGACGGGGGAGACGGGACGAGCAGTACTTC
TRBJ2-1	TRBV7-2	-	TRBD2	CASSLLTSGYTEQFF	TGTGCCAGCAGCTTGCTGACTAGCGGGTATACTGAGCAGTTCTTC
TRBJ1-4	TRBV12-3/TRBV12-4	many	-	CASTILQGELFF	TGTGCCAGCACTATCCTACAGGGTGAACTGTTTTTT
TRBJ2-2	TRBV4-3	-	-	CASSQDLRATGELFF	TGCGCCAGCAGCCAAGATCTACGCGCCACCGGGGAGCTGTTTTTT
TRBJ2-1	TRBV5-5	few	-	CASSLARGHNEQFF	TGTGCCAGCAGCTTGGCAAGGGGTCACAATGAGCAGTTCTTC
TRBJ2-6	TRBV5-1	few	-	CASRYATGGANVLTF	TGCGCCAGCAGATATGCTACGGGCGGGGCCAACGTCCTGACTTTC
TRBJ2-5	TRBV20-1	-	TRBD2	CSAQGPTSGKETQYF	TGCAGTGCCCAAGGCCCTACTAGCGGAAAAGAGACCCAGTACTTC
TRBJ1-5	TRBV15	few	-	CATSRDGRQDQPQHF	TGTGCCACCAGCAGAGACGGCAGGCAGGATCAGCCCCAGCATTTT
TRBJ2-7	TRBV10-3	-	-	CAIGESYEQYF	TGTGCTATCGGTGAGAGCTACGAGCAGTACTTC
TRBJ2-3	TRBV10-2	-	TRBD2	CASKGLAGTYDPTDTQYF	TGCGCCAGCAAGGGACTAGCGGGGACCTACGATCCCACAGATACGCAGTATTTT
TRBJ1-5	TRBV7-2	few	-	CASSLAGQSNQPQHF	TGTGCCAGCAGCTTAGCGGGACAAAGTAATCAGCCCCAGCATTTT
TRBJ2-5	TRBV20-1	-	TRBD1	CSVSRGLAQETQYF	TGCAGTGTCTCAAGGGGGCTAGCACAAGAGACCCAGTACTTC
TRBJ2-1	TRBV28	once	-	CASNKAQGNNEQFF	TGTGCCAGCAATAAGGCACAGGGAAACAATGAGCAGTTCTTC
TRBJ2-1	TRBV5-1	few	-	CASTSLEGPKGQFF	TGCGCCAGCACCTCTTTGGAGGGCCCTAAAGGGCAGTTCTTC
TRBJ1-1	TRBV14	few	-	CASSQDGGFPEAFF	TGTGCCAGCAGCCAAGATGGAGGATTCCCTGAAGCTTTCTTT
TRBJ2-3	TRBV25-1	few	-	CASSGAGPDTQYF	TGTGCCAGCAGCGGGGCCGGGCCAGATACGCAGTATTTT
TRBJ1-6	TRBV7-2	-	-	CASSLELTSPLHF	TGTGCCAGCAGCTTAGAATTGACATCACCCCTCCACTTT
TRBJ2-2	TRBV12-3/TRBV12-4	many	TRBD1	CASSSTGPYTGELFF	TGTGCCAGCAGTTCGACAGGGCCCTACACCGGGGAGCTGTTTTTT
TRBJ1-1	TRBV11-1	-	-	CASSPARMNTEAFF	TGTGCCAGCAGCCCCGCGAGAATGAACACTGAAGCTTTCTTT
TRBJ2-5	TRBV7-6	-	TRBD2	CASSSRGIQETQYF	TGTGCCAGCAGCTCGCGGGGGATCCAAGAGACCCAGTACTTC
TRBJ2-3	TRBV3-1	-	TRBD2	CASSPLVAGGTDTQYF	TGTGCCAGCAGCCCCTTGGTAGCGGGTGGCACAGATACGCAGTATTTT
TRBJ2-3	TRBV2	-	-	CASRQGGDTQYF	TGTGCCAGCAGACAGGGTGGCGATACGCAGTATTTT
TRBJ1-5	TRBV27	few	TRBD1	CASRKQGGNQPQHF	TGTGCCAGCCGAAAACAGGGGGGCAATCAGCCCCAGCATTTT
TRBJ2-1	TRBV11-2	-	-	CASSPNPGKNNEQFF	TGTGCCAGCAGCCCTAACCCGGGGAAGAACAATGAGCAGTTCTTC